These 14 T cell receptor beta chains were all obtained from the same sample, sequenced in a study of cytomegalovirus exposure and HLA in healthy donors. Vbeta (60) and Jbeta (13) primers were used in the PCR. The data were produced by immunoSEQ multiplex PCR, yet TCRdb's version contains in-frame clones alone and is incomplete. In the table there are more than 90,000 clones, about three quarters of which are singletons. The sample comprised PBMCs. The receptor source for this set is a man aged 35 to 55 in good health and CMV-seropositive.

The table lists this clone with a few counts. The rearrangement links TRBV29-1 to TRBJ1-5, with 8 bases identical to TRBD1. V trimming: 5 bases; J trimming: 4 bases; junction bases outside the gene matches: 4. Germline loops: CDR1 SQVTM, CDR2 ANQGSEA. The CDR3 has 13 amino acids. CDR3 region: CSVTGGGNQPQHF. For the CDR3, the DNA is TGCAGCGTTACAGGGGGGGGAAATCAGCCCCAGCATTTT.

This chain joins TRBV5-4 and TRBJ2-7; TRBD2 aligns across 9 bases. The CDR3 runs to 15 residues. J was trimmed by 2 bases and V by 4 bases; bases with no gene match: 7. Germline-derived CDR1 and CDR2 are SGHNT and YYREEE (reference sequence). The CDR3 spells CASSPDPSGTYEQYF. The DNA for the CDR3 is TGTGCCAGCAGCCCGGACCCTAGCGGGACCTACGAGCAGTACTTC.

The gene calls are TRBV2 and TRBJ2-5, with TRBD2 matching 7 bases. The CDR3 has 14 amino acids. From germline, CDR1 is SNHLY and CDR2 FYNNEI. The V gene end was trimmed by 4 bases and the J gene end by 5 bases; junction bases not matched to a gene: 7. CDR3 amino acids: CASSGLPGGETQYF. The CDR3 DNA is TGTGCCAGCAGTGGCCTCCCCGGGGGGGAGACCCAGTACTTC.

V and J are TRBV28 and TRBJ2-3; TRBD1 might be the D (5 bases). V was clipped by 6 bases and J by 3 bases, with 13 bases between them. Germline values: CDR1 MDHEN, CDR2 SYDVKM. CDR3 length: 14 residues. CDR3 sequence reads: CASSRNQGTDTQYF. The CDR3 DNA is TGTGCCAGCAGCCGAAACCAGGGTACAGATACGCAGTATTTT.

The rearrangement links TRBV5-8 to TRBJ2-5; TRBD2 is a possible D gene (6 bases). The CDR3 is made up of 15 amino acids. Germline CDR1 and CDR2: SGHTS and YDEGEE. V dropped 3 bases and J dropped 3 bases, with 15 bases sitting between them. The CDR3 bases are TGTGCCAGCAGCTCGGGAGTCGGGGCAGAAGAGACCCAGTACTTC. The encoded protein is CASSSGVGAEETQYF.

The chain combines TRBV9 with TRBJ2-7; D perhaps matches TRBD2 (6 bases). Trimming stripped 4 bases from V and 6 bases from J, with 14 bases between. This CDR3 comprises 13 residues. Germline V gives CDR1 SGDLS, CDR2 YYNGEE. The CDR3 loop is CASSPTNGGEQYF. Here the CDR3 DNA reads TGTGCCAGCAGCCCGACAAACGGGGGCGAGCAGTACTTC.

This chain links TRBV28 with TRBJ2-2; D uncertain. Per the germline V gene, CDR1 is MDHEN and CDR2 is SYDVKM. The CDR3 length is 13 residues. Trimming removed 4 bases from V and 0 bases from J, with 3 bases in between. Here the CDR3 reads CASSSSNTGELFF. The CDR3 nucleotides read TGTGCCAGCAGTTCCTCGAACACCGGGGAGCTGTTTTTT.

The rearrangement links TRBV6-5 to TRBJ2-2; D is undetermined. The V and J ends lost 4 bases and 6 bases respectively, with 18 bases between them. The CDR3 sequence is 16 residues long. CDR1 is MNHEY, CDR2 SVGAGI, per germline. The CDR3 here is CASSSARVELAGELFF. CDR3 bases: TGTGCCAGCAGTTCTGCGCGCGTTGAGTTGGCCGGGGAGCTGTTTTTT.

This clone has only one observation. The genes are TRBV2 and TRBJ1-1; TRBD1 matches at 8 bases. V trimming: 7 bases; J trimming: 5 bases; junction bases outside the gene matches: 6. The CDR3 has 13 amino acids. Germline CDR1 reads SNHLY; CDR2 reads FYNNEI. The CDR3 DNA reads as TGTGCCAGCAAAAGGACAGGGACAACTGAAGCTTTCTTT. Encoded protein: CASKRTGTTEAFF.

CDR3 coding DNA: TGCACCAGCAGCCAAGAACGACGGGAGGTTGACGGGGAGCTGTTTTTT. It codes for CTSSQERREVDGELFF. The rearrangement uses TRBV1 and TRBJ2-2; TRBD2 was called by the table and not checked on the DNA. TRBV1 is marked as a pseudogene. CDR3 length equals 16 residues.

This clone is a singleton in its sample. V is TRBV25-1 and J is TRBJ1-2; D may be TRBD1 (5 bases). Germline values: CDR1 MGHDK, CDR2 SYGVNS. V gave up 7 bases and J gave up 8 bases, with 17 bases separating them. The CDR3 has 13 amino acids. The CDR3 reads CASTSQEGQGYTF. The CDR3 DNA follows: TGTGCCAGCACTTCCCAGGAGGGGCAGGGCTACACCTTC.

This clone came up once. The rearrangement joins TRBV5-1 to TRBJ1-2, with 12 nucleotides matching TRBD1. Germline CDR1 is SGHRS and CDR2 is YFSETQ. V gave up 4 bases and J gave up 3 bases; unmatched junction bases: 4. CDR3 length equals 15 residues. CDR3: CASSPGQGAYYGYTF. The CDR3 region has the DNA TGCGCCAGCAGCCCGGGACAGGGGGCCTACTATGGCTACACCTTC. The variable domain in full, with the rest retrieved from reference TRBV5-1 and TRBJ1-2, is KAGVTQTPRYLIKTRGQQVTLSCSPISGHRSVSWYQQTPGQGLQFLFEYFSETQRNKGNFPGRFSGRQFSNSRSEMNVSTLELGDSALYLCASSPGQGAYYGYTFGSGTRLTVV.

This chain connects TRBV9 to TRBJ2-1; 10 bases map to TRBD2. The CDR3 sequence is 18 residues long. The J segment lost 0 bases and the V segment lost 2 bases, leaving 8 bases of the junction unmatched. CDR1 SGDLS and CDR2 YYNGEE come from the germline V gene. The DNA of the CDR3 is TGTGCCAGCAGCGTTACACTAGCGGGGCCGTCCTCCTACAATGAGCAGTTCTTC. Translated, it gives CASSVTLAGPSSYNEQFF. Complete variable domain (other parts from reference TRBV9 and TRBJ2-1): DSGVTQTPKHLITATGQRVTLRCSPRSGDLSVYWYQQSLDQGLQFLIQYYNGEERAKGNILERFSAQQFPDLHSELNLSSLELGDSALYFCASSVTLAGPSSYNEQFFGPGTRLTVL.

The chain joins TRBV5-4 to TRBJ2-7; possibly TRBD1 for D (6 bases). This CDR3 is built from 14 residues. V was shortened by 4 bases and J by 4 bases, with 15 bases between the two germline ends. Germline loops: CDR1 SGHNT, CDR2 YYREEE (reference sequence). In nucleotides, the CDR3 is TGTGCCAGCAGCCCGGGACACCCTAGATACGAGCAGTACTTC. Amino acids: CASSPGHPRYEQYF.